This T cell receptor (beta chain) stems from a study of blood T cell repertoires in COVID-19. Study at large: PBMCs, B-cell-depleted T cells, or T cells were the source of the cDNA or gDNA that made up the material.

Produced via immunoSEQ multiplex PCR; TCRdb's table is partial and in-frame only. The table has over 85,000 clones, more than 75% seen once; the top ten hold about 20%. CDR1 and CDR2 (germline): SGHDT, YYEEEE. The V end lost 0 bases, the J end lost 8 bases, and 12 bases lay between the germline ends. CDR3 length: 13 residues. The chain has TRBV5-6 and TRBJ2-7; D is unclear. Sample: peripheral blood. The clonotype originates from a human donor in a cohort sampled during active COVID-19. The CDR3 loop reads CASSLVAAPKQYF. The CDR3 nucleotides are TGTGCCAGCAGCTTGGTGGCGGCGCCCAAGCAGTACTTC.